A selection of T cell receptor beta chains follows, all from one sample in a study of persistence of HIV-infected CD4 T cells. No antigens are known for them. Sequenced by immunoSEQ multiplex PCR; TCRdb stores in-frame clones only, minus some. The sample consists of about 48,000 clones, 75% to 85% of them appearing once. The material was CD4+ T cells sorted from PBMCs after approximately 18-hour stimulation, obtained from a patient who received antiretroviral therapy. The origin of the receptors is an adult man with HIV who was CMV-seropositive. Both conserved end residues are part of each CDR3.

j_gene,v_gene,CDR3aa
TRBJ1-2,TRBV3-1/TRBV3-2,CASSQRAARGGGYTF
TRBJ2-1,TRBV2,CASSGGLLNNEQFF
TRBJ1-1,TRBV5-6,CASSWVGVNTEAFF
TRBJ1-1,TRBV30,CAWSPGGQTEAFF
TRBJ1-5,TRBV14,CASSSYSNQPQHF
TRBJ2-1,TRBV7-2,CASSLRGWTAGRDEQFF
TRBJ2-2,TRBV19,CASSIGQGATGELFF
TRBJ1-2,TRBV12-3/TRBV12-4,CASSQQAFYGYTF
TRBJ1-5,TRBV15,CATSRDGENQPQHF
TRBJ2-3,TRBV4-1,CASSPWDRGGTDTQYF
TRBJ2-5,TRBV25-1,CASSDPGQFYRETQYF
TRBJ2-7,TRBV6-5,CASMGPIYEQYF
TRBJ2-6,TRBV27,CASSLFPAGNTGVLTF
TRBJ1-4,TRBV21-1,CASSNGRPTNEKLFF
TRBJ2-2,TRBV29-1,CSGGQGANTGELFF
TRBJ1-2,TRBV7-3,CASSPNHGGISGYTF
TRBJ2-7,TRBV7-4,CASSFYTGKSSYEQYF
TRBJ1-1,TRBV5-1,CASSLVGGARMNTEAFF
TRBJ2-7,TRBV18,CASSPAVSEQYF